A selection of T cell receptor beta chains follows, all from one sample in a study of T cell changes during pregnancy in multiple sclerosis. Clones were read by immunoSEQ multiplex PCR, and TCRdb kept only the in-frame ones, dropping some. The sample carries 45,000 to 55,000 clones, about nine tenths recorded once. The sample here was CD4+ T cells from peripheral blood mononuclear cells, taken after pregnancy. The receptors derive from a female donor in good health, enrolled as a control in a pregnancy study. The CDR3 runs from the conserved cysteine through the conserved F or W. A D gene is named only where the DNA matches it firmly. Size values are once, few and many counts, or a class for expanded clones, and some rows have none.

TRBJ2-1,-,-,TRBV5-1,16,CASSRMTGSSYNEQFF,TGCGCCAGCAGCCGAATGACGGGAAGTTCCTACAATGAGCAGTTCTTC
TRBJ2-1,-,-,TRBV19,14,CATRTGASYNEQFF,TGTGCCACCAGGACGGGAGCCTCCTACAATGAGCAGTTCTTC
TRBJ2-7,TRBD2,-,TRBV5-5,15,CASSPDGGGRVEQYF,TGTGCCAGCAGCCCGGATGGTGGAGGGAGGGTCGAGCAGTACTTC
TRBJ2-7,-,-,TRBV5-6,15,CASSLVWAFSYEQYF,TGTGCCAGCAGCTTGGTGTGGGCCTTCTCCTACGAGCAGTACTTC
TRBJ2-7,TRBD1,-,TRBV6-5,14,CASTSTGATYEQYF,TGTGCCAGCACGTCGACAGGGGCGACCTACGAGCAGTACTTC
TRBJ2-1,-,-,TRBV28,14,CASAPGGWGDEQFF,TGTGCCAGCGCCCCGGGCGGGTGGGGGGATGAGCAGTTCTTC
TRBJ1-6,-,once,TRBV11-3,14,CASSLSEKNSPLHF,TGTGCCAGCAGCTTATCGGAGAAGAATTCACCCCTCCACTTT
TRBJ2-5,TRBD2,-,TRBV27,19,CASSERGGRSGRFGETQYF,TGTGCCAGCAGCGAAAGAGGGGGTCGGAGCGGGAGGTTTGGAGAGACCCAGTACTTC
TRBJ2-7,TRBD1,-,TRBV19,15,CASSIATGTDYEQYF,TGTGCCAGTAGTATAGCCACGGGGACAGACTACGAGCAGTACTTC
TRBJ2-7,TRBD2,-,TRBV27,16,CASSLGQASGSYEQYF,TGTGCCAGCAGTTTGGGCCAGGCTAGCGGGAGCTACGAGCAGTACTTC
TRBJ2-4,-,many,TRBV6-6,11,CAITGSNIQYF,TGTGCCATTACCGGGTCTAACATTCAGTACTTC
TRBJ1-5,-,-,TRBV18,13,CASSLDSNQPQHF,TGTGCCAGCTCACTAGATAGCAATCAGCCCCAGCATTTT
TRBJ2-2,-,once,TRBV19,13,CASSMWGPGELFF,TGTGCCAGTAGTATGTGGGGCCCCGGGGAGCTGTTTTTT
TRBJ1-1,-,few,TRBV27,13,CASSSQQNTEAFF,TGTGCCAGCAGTTCCCAACAGAACACTGAAGCTTTCTTT
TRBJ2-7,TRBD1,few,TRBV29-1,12,CSAGTGAYEQYF,TGCAGCGCAGGGACAGGGGCCTACGAGCAGTACTTC
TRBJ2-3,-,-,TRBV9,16,CASSVAGGLSTDTQYF,TGTGCCAGCAGCGTAGCTGGGGGCTTGAGCACAGATACGCAGTATTTT
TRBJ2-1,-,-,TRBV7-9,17,CASSRPEGHNWSNEQFF,TGTGCCAGCAGCCGACCGGAGGGGCACAATTGGTCCAATGAGCAGTTCTTC
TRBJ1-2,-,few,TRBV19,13,CASSTGNGYGYTF,TGTGCCAGTAGTACAGGGAACGGCTATGGCTACACCTTC
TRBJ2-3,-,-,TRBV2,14,CASSEGGGADTQYF,TGTGCCAGCAGTGAGGGAGGTGGGGCAGATACGCAGTATTTT
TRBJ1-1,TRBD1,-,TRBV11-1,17,CASSHPSGFLGGSEAFF,TGTGCCAGCAGCCATCCCTCAGGGTTCTTAGGGGGCTCTGAAGCTTTCTTT
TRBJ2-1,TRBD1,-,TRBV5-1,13,CASSRQGMNEQFF,TGCGCCAGCAGCCGACAGGGGATGAATGAGCAGTTCTTC
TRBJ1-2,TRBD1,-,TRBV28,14,CASSLAGQNYGYTF,TGTGCCAGCAGTTTGGCGGGACAGAACTATGGCTACACCTTC
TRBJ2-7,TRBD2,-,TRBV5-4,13,CASSRVPGGAQYF,TGTGCCAGCAGCCGGGTACCGGGGGGTGCGCAGTACTTC
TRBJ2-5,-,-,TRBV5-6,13,CASSLGRGETQYF,TGTGCCAGCAGCTTGGGAAGGGGGGAGACCCAGTACTTC
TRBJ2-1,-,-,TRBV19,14,CASSSFLGGDEQFF,TGTGCCAGTAGTTCGTTTCTGGGCGGGGATGAGCAGTTCTTC
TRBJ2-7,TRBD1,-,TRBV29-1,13,CSVEGQGPYEQYF,TGCAGCGTGGAAGGACAGGGGCCCTACGAGCAGTACTTC
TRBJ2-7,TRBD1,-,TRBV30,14,CAWDRGDGSYEQYF,TGTGCCTGGGACAGGGGAGACGGGTCCTACGAGCAGTACTTC
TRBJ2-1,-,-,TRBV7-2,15,CASSSGGGSWNEQFF,TGTGCCAGCAGCTCAGGGGGCGGGAGTTGGAATGAGCAGTTCTTC
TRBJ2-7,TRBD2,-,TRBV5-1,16,CASSLEDGRIIYEQYF,TGCGCCAGCAGCTTGGAGGACGGGAGGATAATTTACGAGCAGTACTTC
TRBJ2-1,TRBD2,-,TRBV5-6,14,CASSLVGDYSEQFF,TGTGCCAGCAGCTTGGTGGGGGACTATAGTGAGCAGTTCTTC
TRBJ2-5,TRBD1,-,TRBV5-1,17,CASGITGTGEFGETQYF,TGCGCCAGCGGTATCACCGGGACAGGGGAGTTTGGAGAGACCCAGTACTTC
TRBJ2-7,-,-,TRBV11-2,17,CASSLDSGWRTPYEQYF,TGTGCCAGCAGCTTAGATTCCGGGTGGAGAACCCCCTACGAGCAGTACTTC
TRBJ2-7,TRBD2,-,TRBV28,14,CASRTSGTSYEQYF,TGTGCCAGTCGGACTAGCGGAACCTCCTACGAGCAGTACTTC
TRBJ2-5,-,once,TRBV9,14,CASSATFVRETQYF,TGTGCCAGCAGCGCCACTTTTGTGCGGGAGACCCAGTACTTC
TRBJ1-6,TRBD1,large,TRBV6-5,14,CASSYGTENSPLHF,TGTGCCAGCAGTTACGGGACAGAGAATTCACCCCTCCACTTT
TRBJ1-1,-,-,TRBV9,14,CASSVGGVGTEAFF,TGTGCCAGCAGCGTAGGCGGGGTCGGCACTGAAGCTTTCTTT
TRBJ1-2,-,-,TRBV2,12,CASSEGVGLLTF,TGTGCCAGCAGTGAAGGAGTTGGTCTTTTAACCTTC
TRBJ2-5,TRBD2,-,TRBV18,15,CASSRVGGYQETQYF,TGTGCCAGCAGCCGGGTCGGGGGGTACCAAGAGACCCAGTACTTC
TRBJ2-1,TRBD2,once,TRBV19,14,CASSIEGGTSAQFF,TGTGCCAGTAGTATAGAAGGCGGGACTAGCGCTCAGTTCTTC
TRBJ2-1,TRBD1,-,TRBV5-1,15,CASSWTGTGYNEQFF,TGCGCCAGCAGCTGGACCGGGACAGGGTACAATGAGCAGTTCTTC